The source of this TCR beta chain is a study of T-cell reconstitution after alpha-beta-depleted transplantation in children. This clonotype came up a few times. Its target is not known. Findings of the study overall: Reportedly, alpha-beta T cells present about two months post-transplant originated from several hundred expanded clones of graft origin. High day-60 TCRbeta diversity in some patients came from surviving recipient T cells and thymic progenitors. Newly made T cells mostly supplied T-cell counts and diversity one year after transplant.

The CDR3 is 13 residues long. V was shortened by 0 bases and J by 9 bases, with 10 bases between the two germline ends. CDR1 MNHEY and CDR2 SVGEGT come from the germline V gene. Unique molecular identifiers were incorporated during preparation of the TCRbeta library. TCRdb passed the PCR reads through MiXCR, listing each CDR3 protein once. The table has 450,000 to 700,000 distinct CDR3 sequences, 27% seen once. The rearrangement joins TRBV6-2 or TRBV6-3 to TRBJ2-3; D gene uncertain. The sample was PBMCs, taken before TCRalphabeta/CD19-depleted stem cell transplant. The receptor's source is a boy in the first two years of life with Wiskott-Aldrich syndrome, due to receive a stem cell transplant. CDR3 in DNA: TGTGCCAGCAGTTACTCGAGGTTTGGCACGCAGTATTTT. Translated, it gives CASSYSRFGTQYF.